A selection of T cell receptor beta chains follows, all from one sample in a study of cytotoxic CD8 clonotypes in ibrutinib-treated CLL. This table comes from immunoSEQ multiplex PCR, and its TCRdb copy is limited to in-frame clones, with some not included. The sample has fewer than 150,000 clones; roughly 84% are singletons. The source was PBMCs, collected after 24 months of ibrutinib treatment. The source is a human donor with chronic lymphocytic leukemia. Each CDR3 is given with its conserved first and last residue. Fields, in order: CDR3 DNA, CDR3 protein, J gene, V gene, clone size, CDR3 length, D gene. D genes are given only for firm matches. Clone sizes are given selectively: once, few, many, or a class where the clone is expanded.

DNA: TGTGCCACCTACTCTCACCCCGGCTACGAGCAGTACTTC; CDR3: CATYSHPGYEQYF; J: TRBJ2-7; V: TRBV28; size: NA; length: 13; D: NA
DNA: TGTGCCAGCAGTGATCCCCTAAAGCGGGTCCAAGAGACCCAGTACTTC; CDR3: CASSDPLKRVQETQYF; J: TRBJ2-5; V: TRBV25-1; size: NA; length: 16; D: NA
DNA: TGTGCCAGCAGGGGACAGACTAACTATGGCTACACCTTC; CDR3: CASRGQTNYGYTF; J: TRBJ1-2; V: TRBV25-1; size: NA; length: 13; D: TRBD1
DNA: TGTGCCAGCAGTGAAGGGGGTACGAACACTGAAGCTTTCTTT; CDR3: CASSEGGTNTEAFF; J: TRBJ1-1; V: TRBV2; size: once; length: 14; D: NA
DNA: TGTGCCAGCAGCTTACTGGACATTCGGGACGGCTACACCTTC; CDR3: CASSLLDIRDGYTF; J: TRBJ1-2; V: TRBV11-1; size: NA; length: 14; D: NA
DNA: TGTGCCAGCAGTTACTCGGGCAGTCAATACTATGGCTACACCTTC; CDR3: CASSYSGSQYYGYTF; J: TRBJ1-2; V: TRBV6-5; size: NA; length: 15; D: NA
DNA: TGTGCCAGCAGAAGGACAGGGACCCCCTACAATGAGCAGTTCTTC; CDR3: CASRRTGTPYNEQFF; J: TRBJ2-1; V: TRBV6-5; size: NA; length: 15; D: TRBD1
DNA: TGTGCCAGCAGTACGAACTACAATGAGCAGTTCTTC; CDR3: CASSTNYNEQFF; J: TRBJ2-1; V: TRBV6-5; size: NA; length: 12; D: NA
DNA: TGTGCCAGCAGTGCCTATGCGGGACAGGTCGGGGAGCTGTTTTTT; CDR3: CASSAYAGQVGELFF; J: TRBJ2-2; V: TRBV6-4; size: once; length: 15; D: TRBD1
DNA: TGTGCCAGCACTCGCTCACCCATGAACACTGAAGCTTTCTTT; CDR3: CASTRSPMNTEAFF; J: TRBJ1-1; V: TRBV27; size: NA; length: 14; D: NA
DNA: TGTGCCAGCATGACCGGGGGGGGTGCATACATTACAGATACGCAGTATTTT; CDR3: CASMTGGGAYITDTQYF; J: TRBJ2-3; V: TRBV2; size: NA; length: 17; D: TRBD2
DNA: TGCGCCAGCAGCTCCGTGATGGGAAACACAGATACGCAGTATTTT; CDR3: CASSSVMGNTDTQYF; J: TRBJ2-3; V: TRBV5-1; size: NA; length: 15; D: NA
DNA: TGTGCCAGCAGTAGACAGGGGTCACAGAACACCGGGGAGCTGTTTTTT; CDR3: CASSRQGSQNTGELFF; J: TRBJ2-2; V: TRBV2; size: NA; length: 16; D: TRBD1
DNA: TGCGCCAGCAGCCAAGATAGAGTCCTAATCGGCAGGGGAAAGGAAAAACTGTTTTTT; CDR3: CASSQDRVLIGRGKEKLFF; J: TRBJ1-4; V: TRBV4-1; size: NA; length: 19; D: NA
DNA: TGTGCCAGTTCCTCTGGGGCCAACGTCCTGACTTTC; CDR3: CASSSGANVLTF; J: TRBJ2-6; V: TRBV19; size: NA; length: 12; D: NA
DNA: TGTGCCAGCAGTTATCGGGAGCTGGGTAATTCACCCCTCCACTTT; CDR3: CASSYRELGNSPLHF; J: TRBJ1-6; V: TRBV6-6; size: NA; length: 15; D: NA
DNA: TGTGCCAGCACCCAGGGGGAGGGCACCGGGGAGCTGTTTTTT; CDR3: CASTQGEGTGELFF; J: TRBJ2-2; V: TRBV7-3; size: once; length: 14; D: NA
DNA: TGCGCCAGCAAGACAGCTCACACCGGGGAGCTGTTTTTT; CDR3: CASKTAHTGELFF; J: TRBJ2-2; V: TRBV23-1; size: NA; length: 13; D: NA
DNA: TGTGCCAGCAGTACTTCCCGCCGGGCTAATTCACCCCTCCACTTT; CDR3: CASSTSRRANSPLHF; J: TRBJ1-6; V: TRBV6-5; size: once; length: 15; D: NA
DNA: TGTGCCACCAGCAGAGATGGCGATACGCAGTATTTT; CDR3: CATSRDGDTQYF; J: TRBJ2-3; V: TRBV15; size: NA; length: 12; D: NA
DNA: TGTGCCAGCAGCTTAGCGCCAGCAAACACTGAAGCTTTCTTT; CDR3: CASSLAPANTEAFF; J: TRBJ1-1; V: TRBV7-6; size: NA; length: 14; D: NA
DNA: TGCGCCAGCAGCTCGGATAAAGACAGGGCGGTCCCCTACGAGCAGTACTTC; CDR3: CASSSDKDRAVPYEQYF; J: TRBJ2-7; V: TRBV5-1; size: few; length: 17; D: TRBD1
DNA: TGTGCCAGCAGTTACGGAGGGGGGGAGACCCAGTACTTC; CDR3: CASSYGGGETQYF; J: TRBJ2-5; V: TRBV6-6; size: NA; length: 13; D: NA
DNA: TGTGCCAGCTCACCAGGCGCTAACTATGGCTACACCTTC; CDR3: CASSPGANYGYTF; J: TRBJ1-2; V: TRBV18; size: NA; length: 13; D: NA
DNA: TGTGCCATCAGTGAGTCCCCGAAGGAGACCCAGTACTTC; CDR3: CAISESPKETQYF; J: TRBJ2-5; V: TRBV10-3; size: NA; length: 13; D: NA
DNA: TGTGCCTGGAGTGTCTCGTCAGATACGCAGTATTTT; CDR3: CAWSVSSDTQYF; J: TRBJ2-3; V: TRBV30; size: NA; length: 12; D: NA
DNA: TGTGCCAGCAGCCGTCGACAGGCAACTACTAATGAAAAACTGTTTTTT; CDR3: CASSRRQATTNEKLFF; J: TRBJ1-4; V: TRBV5-4; size: NA; length: 16; D: NA
DNA: TGTGCCATCAGTGAGTGGACTAGCAGGTCAGATACGCAGTATTTT; CDR3: CAISEWTSRSDTQYF; J: TRBJ2-3; V: TRBV10-3; size: NA; length: 15; D: TRBD2
DNA: TGTGCCATCGGGTACCGGGACAGGGGGCGGACTGAAGCTTTCTTT; CDR3: CAIGYRDRGRTEAFF; J: TRBJ1-1; V: TRBV10-3; size: NA; length: 15; D: TRBD1
DNA: TGTGCCAGCCGGTTGGGTTTGGGGGCAGATACGCAGTATTTT; CDR3: CASRLGLGADTQYF; J: TRBJ2-3; V: TRBV19; size: NA; length: 14; D: NA
DNA: TGCGCCAGCAGCGCAGGAGGGACAGGACGGCTTGGCTACACCTTC; CDR3: CASSAGGTGRLGYTF; J: TRBJ1-2; V: TRBV4-1; size: NA; length: 15; D: TRBD1
DNA: TGTGCCAGCATTCTGGGCAGGTTCGACACCGGGGAGCTGTTTTTT; CDR3: CASILGRFDTGELFF; J: TRBJ2-2; V: TRBV6-1; size: NA; length: 15; D: NA
DNA: TGTGCCAGCAGCCAAATAACAGGTATGAACACTGAAGCTTTCTTT; CDR3: CASSQITGMNTEAFF; J: TRBJ1-1; V: TRBV14; size: NA; length: 15; D: NA
DNA: TGTGCCAGCAGCTACCCGGCCCTTATTGGGACAGTATACGAGCAGTACTTC; CDR3: CASSYPALIGTVYEQYF; J: TRBJ2-7; V: TRBV28; size: few; length: 17; D: TRBD1
DNA: TGTGCCAGCTCCCCGACAGGGTCGGAGGAGCAGTACTTC; CDR3: CASSPTGSEEQYF; J: TRBJ2-7; V: TRBV18; size: NA; length: 13; D: TRBD1
DNA: TGTGCCAGCAGTGCTACTAGCTCTTCCTACGAGCAGTACTTC; CDR3: CASSATSSSYEQYF; J: TRBJ2-7; V: TRBV6-4; size: once; length: 14; D: NA
DNA: TGCAGCGGTGCGCTTACAGGGTATGGCTACACCTTC; CDR3: CSGALTGYGYTF; J: TRBJ1-2; V: TRBV29-1; size: once; length: 12; D: NA
DNA: TGTGCCAGCAGCTTACGAGCCACGAGCTCTGGGGCCAACGTCCTGACTTTC; CDR3: CASSLRATSSGANVLTF; J: TRBJ2-6; V: TRBV7-3; size: few; length: 17; D: NA
DNA: TGTGCCAGCAGCGTAGCTACGTCGACGGCTAATCAGCCCCAGCATTTT; CDR3: CASSVATSTANQPQHF; J: TRBJ1-5; V: TRBV9; size: NA; length: 16; D: NA
DNA: TGCGCCAGCAGCCAAGATGCGGAGGAGGTTAATGAAAAACTGTTTTTT; CDR3: CASSQDAEEVNEKLFF; J: TRBJ1-4; V: TRBV4-1; size: few; length: 16; D: NA
DNA: TGTGCCAGCAACCTACAGGGATTGAACACTGAAGCTTTCTTT; CDR3: CASNLQGLNTEAFF; J: TRBJ1-1; V: TRBV7-2; size: NA; length: 14; D: NA
DNA: TGTGCCTGGACTAGCGGGGGCCAAGAGACCCAGTACTTC; CDR3: CAWTSGGQETQYF; J: TRBJ2-5; V: TRBV30; size: once; length: 13; D: TRBD2
DNA: TGTGCCAGCAGCTTAACCCTCGGCCCCAATTCACCCCTCCACTTT; CDR3: CASSLTLGPNSPLHF; J: TRBJ1-6; V: TRBV7-2; size: NA; length: 15; D: NA
DNA: TGTGCCAGCAGTCCCCCAGGGATGGGGAACACTGAAGCTTTCTTT; CDR3: CASSPPGMGNTEAFF; J: TRBJ1-1; V: TRBV28; size: few; length: 15; D: NA
DNA: TGTGCCAGCAGCTTAAATTCGGCCTTCATTGGCTACACCTTC; CDR3: CASSLNSAFIGYTF; J: TRBJ1-2; V: TRBV7-2; size: NA; length: 14; D: NA
DNA: TGCAGCGTCGACGGACTAGCGGGGGGCACAGATACGCAGTATTTT; CDR3: CSVDGLAGGTDTQYF; J: TRBJ2-3; V: TRBV29-1; size: NA; length: 15; D: TRBD2
DNA: TGCAGCGTTGAATACACTGAAGCTTTCTTT; CDR3: CSVEYTEAFF; J: TRBJ1-1; V: TRBV29-1; size: NA; length: 10; D: NA
DNA: TGTGCCAGCAGCCGTGGGGGGACTAGCGAGGATGAGCAGTTCTTC; CDR3: CASSRGGTSEDEQFF; J: TRBJ2-1; V: TRBV11-2; size: NA; length: 15; D: TRBD2
DNA: TGTGCCAGCAGTTACTCGGGGCAGGGGGCGATGGCGAAGCAGTACTTC; CDR3: CASSYSGQGAMAKQYF; J: TRBJ2-7; V: TRBV6-5; size: NA; length: 16; D: TRBD1
DNA: TGCGCCAGCAGCTTGGTGGCAGGGGGGGAAGAGACCCAGTACTTC; CDR3: CASSLVAGGEETQYF; J: TRBJ2-5; V: TRBV5-1; size: NA; length: 15; D: NA
DNA: TGCAGTGCGCGAGATATTGGGGAGCTGTTTTTT; CDR3: CSARDIGELFF; J: TRBJ2-2; V: TRBV20-1; size: NA; length: 11; D: NA
DNA: TGTGCCAGCAGTTTACTGGCCAGCGGGGGGCGCACGCAGTATTTT; CDR3: CASSLLASGGRTQYF; J: TRBJ2-3; V: TRBV28; size: NA; length: 15; D: TRBD2